The 12 T cell receptor beta chains given below trace back to one sample, sequenced in a study of blood T cells in healthy people across ages. Alongside a J-beta primer mix, a sample-barcoded 5' primer served in a second PCR lasting about 6 to 11 cycles. TCRdb re-derived calls from the 5' RACE reads in MiXCR, one entry per CDR3 protein. The table records hundreds of thousands of distinct CDR3 sequences, 25% to 30% of them present only once. Source material: blood. The source of these receptors is a woman between 70 and 85 years old in good health.

This chain uses TRBV20-1 with TRBJ2-1; TRBD2 agrees at 7 bases. The J call may be mistaken, given a closer DNA end match to TRBJ2-5. The germline gives CDR1 DFQATT, CDR2 SNEGSKA (reference sequence). The CDR3 extends over 17 amino acids. CDR3: CSASPYFGGEGSETQYF. The CDR3 nucleotides read TGCAGTGCTAGTCCATATTTTGGCGGGGAGGGGTCGGAGACCCAGTACTTC.

The genes are TRBV5-5 and TRBJ1-1; a weak D match, TRBD1 (5 bases). Trimming took 0 bases from V and 4 from J, leaving 10 bases between them. Germline loops: CDR1 SGHKS, CDR2 YYEKEE (reference sequence). The CDR3 extends over 14 amino acids. CDR3 loop: CASSLGQTITEAFF. CDR3 DNA: TGTGCCAGCAGCTTGGGACAGACCATCACTGAAGCTTTCTTT.

The rearrangement links TRBV7-2 to TRBJ2-7; TRBD1 agrees at 10 bases. Trimming took 1 base from V and 9 from J; bases not matched to a gene: 9. CDR1 is SGHTA and CDR2 is FQGNSA in the germline V gene. The CDR3 sequence is 15 residues long. The DNA of the CDR3 is TGTGCCAGCAGCTTAGTGACAGGGGGCGCGGTCGTGCAGTACTTC. Amino acid sequence: CASSLVTGGAVVQYF. Full variable domain (missing parts from reference TRBV7-2 and TRBJ2-7): GAGVSQSPSNKVTEKGKDVELRCDPISGHTALYWYRQSLGQGLEFLIYFQGNSAPDKSGLPSDRFSAERTGGSVSTLTIQRTQQEDSAVYLCASSLVTGGAVVQYFGPGTRLTVT.

This clonotype appeared a single time. The CDR3: CASSYSTGVETQYF. In DNA, the CDR3 is TGTGCCAGCAGTTACTCGACAGGGGTAGAGACCCAGTACTTC. This chain connects TRBV6-2 or TRBV6-3 to TRBJ2-5, with 8 bases aligning to TRBD1. CDR1 MNHEY and CDR2 SVGEGT come from the germline V gene. The V gene end was trimmed by 0 bases and the J gene end by 4 bases; junction bases not matched to a gene: 1. This CDR3 region has 14 residues.

The rearrangement uses TRBV25-1 and TRBJ2-5; 13 bases match TRBD2. The end of the DNA aligns better with TRBJ2-1, so the J call may be wrong. This CDR3 has 17 residues. Germline lookup yields CDR1 MGHDK and CDR2 SYGVNS. DNA for the CDR3: TGTGCCAGCAGTGATGTGACACCGGGACTAGCGGGGTCTGAGCAGTTCTTC. Encoded protein: CASSDVTPGLAGSEQFF.

This chain joins TRBV20-1 and TRBJ2-5; the D is unclear. The J call may be mistaken, given a closer DNA end match to TRBJ2-1. CDR3 length: 11 amino acids. CDR1 and CDR2 from the germline V gene are DFQATT and SNEGSKA (reference sequence). CDR3 amino acids: CSARDIGEQFF. For the CDR3, the DNA is TGCAGTGCTAGAGATATAGGGGAGCAGTTCTTC.

V is TRBV7-9 and J is TRBJ2-5; D call uncertain. Trimming shortened V by 5 bases and J by 2 bases, and 12 bases separated the two germline ends. Looked up from germline, CDR1 is SEHNR and CDR2 is FQNEAQ (reference sequence). This CDR3 region has 14 residues. Here the CDR3 reads CASSARTAQETQYF. As DNA, the CDR3 is TGTGCCAGCAGCGCTCGGACCGCGCAAGAGACCCAGTACTTC.

The table lists this clonotype with many counts. The chain combines TRBV7-2 with TRBJ2-5; no definite D call. V gave up 4 bases and J gave up 0 bases, with 3 bases separating them. The length of the CDR3 is 12 residues. CDR1 SGHTA and CDR2 FQGNSA come from the germline V gene. The CDR3 reads CASSSYQETQYF. The DNA of the CDR3 is TGTGCCAGCAGCTCGTACCAAGAGACCCAGTACTTC.

The table lists this clonotype with a few counts. This rearrangement joins TRBV25-1 to TRBJ1-4; D is possibly TRBD1 (6 bases). V shed 2 bases and J shed 5 bases, with 9 bases lying between them. This CDR3 is 14 amino acids long. Germline V gene lookup returns CDR1 MGHDK and CDR2 SYGVNS. CDR3 residues: CASSEGGQNEKLFF. The CDR3 nucleotides are TGTGCCAGCAGTGAAGGGGGCCAAAATGAAAAACTGTTTTTT.

The rearrangement links TRBV7-2 to TRBJ2-3; possibly TRBD1 for D (6 bases). V was cut by 3 bases and J by 9 bases, with 13 bases left in between. The CDR3 covers 13 residues. CDR1 and CDR2 from the germline V gene are SGHTA and FQGNSA. CDR3 residues: CASSLDSLRTQYF. As DNA, the CDR3 is TGTGCCAGCAGCTTGGACAGTCTCCGAACGCAGTATTTT.

The chain has TRBV7-2 and TRBJ2-4; a possible D gene is TRBD1 (5 bases). CDR3 length equals 16 residues. The V gene's germline CDR1 is SGHTA and CDR2 FQGNSA. The germline V and J ends were trimmed by 1 base and 0 bases, with 10 bases remaining between them. In nucleotides, the CDR3 is TGTGCCAGCAGCTTAGGGGGCGTCCCAGCCAAAAACATTCAGTACTTC. Protein sequence: CASSLGGVPAKNIQYF.

The chain combines TRBV20-1 with TRBJ1-4; D is possibly TRBD1 (6 bases). Germline CDR1 reads DFQATT; CDR2 reads SNEGSKA (reference sequence). V lost 7 bases and J lost 8, with 17 bases in between. CDR3 size: 13 residues. The DNA of the CDR3 is TGCAGTGTCATCACAGGGAGTTGGGAAAAACTGTTTTTT. Encoded protein: CSVITGSWEKLFF.